Listed below are T cell receptor beta chains from one sample, sequenced in a study of blood T cell repertoires in COVID-19. Using immunoSEQ multiplex PCR, the repertoire was profiled, and TCRdb retains in-frame clones only, with some absent. The sample carries 150,000 to 200,000 clones, 65% to 85% recorded once. The sample comprised PBMCs or T cells enriched from blood (not recorded which). These TCRs come from a man aged 40-55 years who had recovered from COVID-19. CDR3s include the opening cysteine and the closing phenylalanine or tryptophan. D genes are given only for firm matches. For some rows the clone size is stated as once, few or many, or as a class when expanded; others skip it.

TRBJ2-5,TRBV5-4,TRBD2,-,TGTGCCAGCAGCTTCTCTCGGGGGGACGTAGAGACCCAGTACTTC,CASSFSRGDVETQYF
TRBJ1-5,TRBV15,-,-,TGTGCCACCAGCGAGGGGGGGGCTGACAATCAGCCCCAGCATTTT,CATSEGGADNQPQHF
TRBJ2-2,TRBV19,-,-,TGTGCCAGTAGTTCACTTCCGGGACAGAACACCGGGGAGCTGTTTTTT,CASSSLPGQNTGELFF
TRBJ1-1,TRBV2,-,-,TGTGCCAGCTTTTTGAACAGAGACACTGAAGCTTTCTTT,CASFLNRDTEAFF
TRBJ1-5,TRBV5-8,-,once,TGTGCCAGCAGCTTCGGCAGGGCCGATAGCAATCAGCCCCAGCATTTT,CASSFGRADSNQPQHF
TRBJ1-1,TRBV11-1,-,-,TGTGCCAGCAGCTCAGACTATTCAGGGGATGCTTTCTTT,CASSSDYSGDAFF
TRBJ1-4,TRBV7-8,-,-,TGTGCCAGCAGCCTACGGGAGGGCCAGGGGGAAAAACTGTTTTTT,CASSLREGQGEKLFF
TRBJ1-4,TRBV5-1,TRBD1,once,TGCGCCAGCAGCTTGGGACAGGGGAGGGAAAAACTGTTTTTT,CASSLGQGREKLFF
TRBJ1-2,TRBV28,TRBD1,-,TGTGCCAGCAGTTTATCGGGGACAGGGTTGGTAGCCTATGGCTACACCTTC,CASSLSGTGLVAYGYTF
TRBJ2-7,TRBV27,TRBD2,-,TGTGCCAGCAGTTTACAGGGACTAGCGGGGGGGCCGGGGCTCCACGAGCAGTACTTC,CASSLQGLAGGPGLHEQYF
TRBJ1-2,TRBV6-6,-,-,TGTGCCAGCAGTTACGAGAACATGGGGGGTGGCTACACCTTC,CASSYENMGGGYTF
TRBJ1-2,TRBV18,-,-,TGTGCCAGCTCACCGACCGGGTTCCAGTCATACTATGGCTACACCTTC,CASSPTGFQSYYGYTF
TRBJ2-2,TRBV27,-,-,TGTGCCAGCAGTGCAGGGGCGTCCGGGGAGCTGTTTTTT,CASSAGASGELFF
TRBJ2-3,TRBV4-1,TRBD2,-,TGCGCCAGCAGCCAAGTTCCCACTAGCGGGGGTTGGGATACGCAGTATTTT,CASSQVPTSGGWDTQYF
TRBJ2-7,TRBV7-2,TRBD1,-,TGTGCCAGCAGCTTGACAGGGGACTACGAGCAGTACTTC,CASSLTGDYEQYF
TRBJ1-4,TRBV5-1,-,few,TGCGCCAGCAGCTGGACAGAATCCAATGAAAAACTGTTTTTT,CASSWTESNEKLFF
TRBJ1-1,TRBV18,-,-,TGTGCCAGCTCAGCGGGGCCTGGGGGGAACACTGAAGCTTTCTTT,CASSAGPGGNTEAFF
TRBJ1-5,TRBV2,TRBD1,many,TGTGCCAGCAGTGTGACAGGGGATCAGCCCCAGCATTTT,CASSVTGDQPQHF
TRBJ1-1,TRBV7-2,-,-,TGTGCCAGCAGCTTAGATTCGGGGGTGGCTTTCTTT,CASSLDSGVAFF
TRBJ2-5,TRBV7-9,-,-,TGTGCCAGCAGCTCTCGGCCTGAGGTGGTGACCCAGTACTTC,CASSSRPEVVTQYF
TRBJ1-2,TRBV12-3/TRBV12-4,-,-,TGTGCCAGCAGTTTTCGGGGTAACTATGGCTACACCTTC,CASSFRGNYGYTF
TRBJ1-5,TRBV6-5,TRBD1,-,TGTGCCAGCAGATCAACAGGGGTGCGGCAGCCCCAGCATTTT,CASRSTGVRQPQHF
TRBJ2-1,TRBV11-2,TRBD1,many,TGTGCCAGCAGCCCACACGGACAGGAGACGAACAATGAGCAGTTCTTC,CASSPHGQETNNEQFF
TRBJ1-2,TRBV7-9,TRBD1,-,TGTGCCAGCAGCTTGGGACAGGGGTATGGCTACACCTTC,CASSLGQGYGYTF
TRBJ2-5,TRBV7-9,-,-,TGTGCCACCCACCCCCCCCAGGGGAGCGAAGAGACCCAGTACTTC,CATHPPQGSEETQYF
TRBJ2-2,TRBV18,TRBD2,-,TGTGCCAGCTCTCCAAGGGAGGGGCCGAACACCGGGGAGCTGTTTTTT,CASSPREGPNTGELFF
TRBJ1-2,TRBV30,-,once,TGTGCCTGGAGAGCACAGCTTAACTATGGCTACACCTTC,CAWRAQLNYGYTF
TRBJ1-2,TRBV5-1,-,-,TGCGCCAGCAGCCAGGCAGGGGAGGGTGGCTACACCTTC,CASSQAGEGGYTF
TRBJ2-5,TRBV2,TRBD2,-,TGTGCCAGCCTGAGCCCCGGGGGGGAGACCCAGTACTTC,CASLSPGGETQYF
TRBJ1-5,TRBV30,-,-,TGTGCCTGGAGTCCCCAGGTCTCCAATCAGCCCCAGCATTTT,CAWSPQVSNQPQHF
TRBJ2-1,TRBV3-1/TRBV3-2,-,-,TGTGCCAGCCTTCGAGGGCATGAGCAGTTCTTC,CASLRGHEQFF
TRBJ1-2,TRBV29-1,-,-,TGCAGCTCCTACTCTACGGGGGGCTACACCTTC,CSSYSTGGYTF
TRBJ1-2,TRBV5-6,TRBD1,-,TGTGCCAGCAGCCCGACCCTGACAGGGTTGAGGAGGGATAACTATGGCTACACCTTC,CASSPTLTGLRRDNYGYTF
TRBJ1-2,TRBV30,TRBD1,once,TGTGCCTGGAGTGTACTTGCCCGCCGACAGGGAGAGCTTTATGGCTACACCTTC,CAWSVLARRQGELYGYTF
TRBJ2-5,TRBV18,-,-,TGTGCCAGCTCACCAGCGGGGGCACTCAAACAAGAGACCCAGTACTTC,CASSPAGALKQETQYF
TRBJ1-2,TRBV24-1,TRBD1,few,TGTGCCACCAGTGAGCTCGGACAGGGAGACTACACCTTC,CATSELGQGDYTF
TRBJ1-1,TRBV24-1,TRBD1,-,TGTGCCACCAGTTCAGGGGGCACCACTGAAGCTTTCTTT,CATSSGGTTEAFF
TRBJ2-1,TRBV9,-,-,TGTGCCAGCAGCGTCGCGGGGGACACCTACAATGAGCAGTTCTTC,CASSVAGDTYNEQFF
TRBJ2-5,TRBV5-6,-,-,TGTGCCAGCAGCTTATTCGGCAGGGAACAAGAGACCCAGTACTTC,CASSLFGREQETQYF
TRBJ2-1,TRBV9,-,once,TGTGCCAGCAGCGGAGGCAGGGTCTTGGTCGGCGATGAGCAGTTCTTC,CASSGGRVLVGDEQFF
TRBJ1-6,TRBV30,TRBD1,-,TGTGCCTGGAGCTCGGGACAGGGGGATTCACCCCTCCACTTT,CAWSSGQGDSPLHF
TRBJ2-2,TRBV21-1,-,-,TGTGCCAGCAGCACCCATAACCACAGGGGGCCCCCAGCGAACACCGGGGAGCTGTTTTTT,CASSTHNHRGPPANTGELFF
TRBJ2-3,TRBV9,TRBD2,-,TGTGCCAGCAGCAAACTAGCGGGGGGGCGATCTACGCAGTATTTT,CASSKLAGGRSTQYF
TRBJ2-3,TRBV4-2,TRBD2,-,TGTGCCAGCAGCCAAGTTGCTAGCGGGGCCCCAGATACGCAGTATTTT,CASSQVASGAPDTQYF
TRBJ2-7,TRBV11-2,-,-,TGTGCCAGCAGCTTAGGGGCAGGGGCCTACGAGCAGTACTTC,CASSLGAGAYEQYF
TRBJ2-3,TRBV6-5,TRBD1,-,TGTGCCAGCAATCTACAGGGGGCCGGCACAGATACGCAGTATTTT,CASNLQGAGTDTQYF
TRBJ2-3,TRBV10-1,TRBD2,-,TGCGCCAGCAGCGCGGTACTAGCGGGTAGCACAGATACGCAGTATTTT,CASSAVLAGSTDTQYF
TRBJ2-2,TRBV3-1/TRBV3-2,-,-,TGTGCCAGCAGCCAAGAATTAGCGGCTGGGGAGCTGTTTTTT,CASSQELAAGELFF
TRBJ2-1,TRBV5-1,TRBD2,-,TGCGCCAGCAGCTTCCTAGCGGGGGTCTACAATGAGCAGTTCTTC,CASSFLAGVYNEQFF
TRBJ1-2,TRBV27,-,-,TGTGCCAGCAGTGAAACAGGTGACTATGGCTACACCTTC,CASSETGDYGYTF
TRBJ2-1,TRBV5-6,TRBD1,-,TGTGCCAGCAGCTTGCGGCCGGGACAGGGAATTTACAATGAGCAGTTCTTC,CASSLRPGQGIYNEQFF
TRBJ1-3,TRBV4-1,-,-,TGCGCCAGCAGCCAAGAGACAGCTGGAAACACCATATATTTT,CASSQETAGNTIYF
TRBJ2-5,TRBV7-9,TRBD2,few,TGTGCCAGCACCCCCGGACTAGCGGGGATACAAGAGACCCAGTACTTC,CASTPGLAGIQETQYF
TRBJ2-1,TRBV6-5,-,-,TGTGCCAGCAGTCCCGAGGTCTACAATGAGCAGTTCTTC,CASSPEVYNEQFF
TRBJ2-2,TRBV5-5,TRBD2,-,TGTGCCAGCAGCTCACGACTAGCGGAGAACACCGGGGAGCTGTTTTTT,CASSSRLAENTGELFF
TRBJ2-1,TRBV13,-,-,TGTGCCAGCAGTCTCCAGGACTACAATGAGCAGTTCTTC,CASSLQDYNEQFF
TRBJ1-1,TRBV5-4,TRBD1,few,TGTGCCAGCAGCCTGGACAGGGGGGACACTGAAGCTTTCTTT,CASSLDRGDTEAFF
TRBJ2-2,TRBV7-3,-,-,TGTGCCAGCAGCTCAGACAGGTTGATTACCGGGGAGCTGTTTTTT,CASSSDRLITGELFF
TRBJ1-1,TRBV7-2,TRBD1,-,TGTGCCAGCTCTAGCCAGGGGGGCACTGAAGCTTTCTTT,CASSSQGGTEAFF
TRBJ2-1,TRBV6-2/TRBV6-3,TRBD2,few,TGTGCCAGCAGTTCTCGGACTAGCGGGGGCCAACAGAGCTCCTACAATGAGCAGTTCTTC,CASSSRTSGGQQSSYNEQFF